This passage covers 29 T cell receptor beta chains from one sample sequenced in a study of shared T cell receptors in the human thymus. Some clones are missing from TCRdb's copy, which holds only in-frame ones; the method was immunoSEQ multiplex PCR. Among hundreds of thousands of clones listed, 80% to 90% were seen once. This sample was shared with a second study, whose subject was human thymus T cells.

Sequencing used thymocytes. The receptors here all came from a boy under three years old with a congenital heart defect.

CDR3 nucleotide sequence: TGTGCCAGCAGCGTAGCATCCTCCGGCCAAGAGACCCAGTACTTC. It encodes CASSVASSGQETQYF. The rearrangement joins TRBV9 to TRBJ2-5, with unresolved D. The CDR3 is 15 amino acids. The V end was cut by 0 bases, the J end by 1 base, with 10 bases between. Germline-derived CDR1 and CDR2 are SGDLS and YYNGEE.

The chain combines TRBV25-1 with TRBJ2-3; 7 bases are shared with TRBD2. There are 15 residues in the CDR3. CDR1 and CDR2 from the germline V gene are MGHDK and SYGVNS. V was pared by 7 bases and J by 0 bases, with 7 bases of the junction left unmatched. CDR3 region: CASKEAGTSTDTQYF. CDR3 in DNA: TGTGCCAGCAAGGAAGCGGGGACTAGCACAGATACGCAGTATTTT.

The chain couples TRBV27 to TRBJ2-1, with 14 bases identical to TRBD2. CDR1 is MNHEY and CDR2 is SMNVEV in the germline V gene (reference sequence). The V gene end was trimmed by 3 bases and the J gene end by 9 bases; junction bases not matched to a gene: 10. CDR3 length equals 17 residues. CDR3 nucleotides: TGTGCCAGCAGTTTCGTCGGACTAGCGGGAGGTTCTGGTGAGCAGTTCTTC. Translating gives CASSFVGLAGGSGEQFF.

This clone was detected a few times. This chain joins TRBV28 and TRBJ1-3; D is undetermined. Trimming shortened V by 2 bases and J by 4 bases, and 18 bases separated the two germline ends. Germline-derived CDR1 and CDR2 are MDHEN and SYDVKM. This CDR3 has 17 amino acids. DNA for the CDR3: TGTGCCAGCAGTTTAGATCCCCCCCTGCGGGCAGGAAACACCATATATTTT. Protein: CASSLDPPLRAGNTIYF.

V gene TRBV9 combines with J gene TRBJ2-3; 9 nucleotides agree with TRBD1. J was trimmed by 3 bases and V by 3 bases; bases with no gene match: 5. Germline V gene data show CDR1 as SGDLS and CDR2 as YYNGEE. This CDR3 has 15 residues. The CDR3 bases are TGTGCCAGCAGCGCTCGACAGGGGGAAACAGATACGCAGTATTTT. Protein sequence: CASSARQGETDTQYF.

The chain employs TRBV6-6 and TRBJ1-1; TRBD1 matches 7 bases. CDR1 and CDR2 from the germline V gene are MNHNY and SVGAGI (reference sequence). The V and J ends lost 2 bases and 3 bases, in that order; junction bases with no gene match: 6. The CDR3 sequence is 15 residues long. The DNA of the CDR3 is TGTGCCAGCAGTTACGCCGGGACAGCCCACACTGAAGCTTTCTTT. Amino acids: CASSYAGTAHTEAFF.

The chain joins TRBV9 to TRBJ2-6; D is perhaps TRBD1 (6 bases). The CDR3 consists of 15 residues. The V gene lost 3 bases and the J gene lost 2 bases, with 9 bases spanning the gap. Germline V CDR1 and CDR2: SGDLS, YYNGEE. The CDR3 here is CASSGPGAGANVLTF. The CDR3 region has the DNA TGTGCCAGCAGCGGACCAGGGGCTGGGGCCAACGTCCTGACTTTC.

The V and J genes are TRBV27 and TRBJ2-7; D gene ambiguous. Germline V gene data show CDR1 as MNHEY and CDR2 as SMNVEV (reference sequence). CDR3 length: 13 residues. V was pared by 1 base and J by 6 bases, with 10 bases between. The CDR3 spells CASSLLGPGEQYF. The CDR3, as DNA: TGTGCCAGCAGTTTATTGGGCCCTGGCGAGCAGTACTTC.

The V gene is TRBV27, the J gene TRBJ2-7; 8 bases align to TRBD1. The V gene's germline CDR1 is MNHEY and CDR2 SMNVEV (reference sequence). The CDR3 sequence is 14 residues long. Trimming cost V 5 bases and J 3 bases; bases outside gene matches: 6. CDR3 loop: CASSRPDRDYEQYF. In nucleotides, the CDR3 is TGTGCCAGCAGTCGCCCGGACAGGGACTACGAGCAGTACTTC.

The chain combines TRBV19 with TRBJ1-4; D not certain. Germline V CDR1 and CDR2: LNHDA, SQIVND (reference sequence). The CDR3 covers 16 residues. Trimming removed 1 base from V and 1 base from J, with 10 bases in between. Here the CDR3 reads CASSIVLPGTNEKLFF. Written as DNA, the CDR3 is TGTGCCAGTAGTATAGTCCTACCGGGAACTAATGAAAAACTGTTTTTT.

The chain combines TRBV10-2 with TRBJ1-2; 9 bases are shared with TRBD1. J was trimmed by 4 bases and V by 6 bases; bases with no gene match: 6. Germline values: CDR1 WSHSY, CDR2 SAAADI. The CDR3 runs 14 residues. The CDR3 protein is CASRGQGILYGYTF. The CDR3, as DNA: TGCGCCAGCAGGGGACAGGGCATTCTCTATGGCTACACCTTC.

In its sample, this clone was seen once. The V and J genes are TRBV7-9 and TRBJ2-3; the D gene is possibly TRBD1 (6 bases). V was trimmed by 2 bases and J by 2 bases, leaving 14 bases between them. The length of the CDR3 is 16 residues. Germline V gene sequence: CDR1 SEHNR, CDR2 FQNEAQ (reference sequence). As DNA, the CDR3 is TGTGCCAGCAGCTTACCCGGACAGCGCCACACAGATACGCAGTATTTT. Translating gives CASSLPGQRHTDTQYF. The whole variable domain, filled in from reference TRBV7-9 and TRBJ2-3, reads DTGVSQNPRHKITKRGQNVTFRCDPISEHNRLYWYRQTLGQGPEFLTYFQNEAQLEKSRLLSDRFSAERPKGSFSTLEIQRTEQGDSAMYLCASSLPGQRHTDTQYFGPGTRLTVL.

The gene calls are TRBV6-5 and TRBJ2-7; TRBD1 aligns across 7 bases. CDR1 is MNHEY, CDR2 SVGAGI, per germline. This CDR3 comprises 15 residues. The ends lost 0 bases at V and 5 bases at J; junction bases unmatched: 7. The CDR3 nucleotides read TGTGCCAGCAGTTACTCAGGGGGCGGACTTCACGAGCAGTACTTC. It codes for CASSYSGGGLHEQYF.

V usage is TRBV4-3 and J usage is TRBJ1-5, with 9 bases lining up with TRBD1. With 0 bases clipped from V and 0 bases from J, the junction kept 6 bases outside the gene matches. Germline CDR1 and CDR2: LGHNA and YSLEER. The CDR3 loop spans 18 amino acids. CDR3 sequence reads: CASSQDHGTGISNQPQHF. CDR3 nucleotide sequence: TGCGCCAGCAGCCAAGATCATGGGACAGGGATTAGCAATCAGCCCCAGCATTTT.

The chain has TRBV5-5 and TRBJ2-7; 10 bases map to TRBD1. CDR3 length equals 16 residues. Germline V gene data show CDR1 as SGHKS and CDR2 as YYEKEE (reference sequence). Trimming cost V 2 bases and J 1 base; bases outside gene matches: 6. CDR3 amino acids: CASSLPGQGISYEQYF. DNA of the CDR3: TGTGCCAGCAGCTTACCGGGACAGGGGATTTCCTACGAGCAGTACTTC. Based on the CDR3 plus reference TRBV5-5 and TRBJ2-7, the full variable domain is DAGVTQSPTHLIKTRGQQVTLRCSPISGHKSVSWYQQVLGQGPQFIFQYYEKEERGRGNFPDRFSARQFPNYSSELNVNALLLGDSALYLCASSLPGQGISYEQYFGPGTRLTVT.

This chain links TRBV2 with TRBJ2-1; D is ambiguous. V was cut by 4 bases and J by 8 bases, with 6 bases left in between. The CDR3 sequence is 11 residues long. Germline CDR1 reads SNHLY; CDR2 reads FYNNEI. CDR3 residues: CASSAGDEQFF. The CDR3 DNA reads as TGTGCCAGCAGTGCAGGTGATGAGCAGTTCTTC.

V and J are TRBV19 and TRBJ2-7; 8 nucleotides match TRBD2. Germline assignment: CDR1 LNHDA and CDR2 SQIVND (reference sequence). The CDR3 covers 14 residues. After removal of 1 base from V and 7 bases from J, the junction contained 6 bases not matched to a gene. CDR3 nucleotide sequence: TGTGCCAGTAGTATAGCCCCCCGGGAGGGGGAGCAGTACTTC. Translation: CASSIAPREGEQYF.

The V and J genes are TRBV4-3 and TRBJ1-5; D is perhaps TRBD1 (6 bases). V lost 1 base, J lost 7 bases, and 14 bases lay in between. Germline V gene lookup returns CDR1 LGHNA and CDR2 YSLEER. The CDR3 runs 15 residues. The CDR3 sequence: CASSQVKGGGQPQHF. The CDR3 bases are TGCGCCAGCAGCCAAGTAAAGGGAGGGGGGCAGCCCCAGCATTTT.

This chain uses TRBV4-1 with TRBJ1-2, with D perhaps matching TRBD1 (6 bases). This CDR3 is 17 amino acids long. Trimming stripped 0 bases from V and 4 bases from J, with 18 bases between. Germline-derived CDR1 and CDR2 are MGHRA and YSYEKL. The CDR3 loop is CASSQDRSAGQSYGYTF. The DNA for the CDR3 is TGCGCCAGCAGCCAAGATCGTTCCGCCGGACAGAGCTATGGCTACACCTTC.

The V and J genes are TRBV7-8 and TRBJ1-2, with D possibly TRBD1 on 5 matching bases. Trimming took 1 base from V and 3 from J, leaving 9 bases between them. The CDR3 consists of 14 residues. Germline V lookup: CDR1 SGHVS, CDR2 FQNEAQ. CDR3 DNA sequence: TGTGCCAGCAGCTTAGTGGGGCAGGACTATGGCTACACCTTC. Its protein is CASSLVGQDYGYTF.

This clone showed up just once. CDR3 amino acids: CASSEPRGLKHEQYF. DNA of the CDR3: TGTGCCAGCAGTGAGCCCAGGGGGCTTAAGCACGAGCAGTACTTC. The chain recombines TRBV25-1 with TRBJ2-7; 8 bases fit TRBD1. The J segment lost 5 bases and the V segment lost 3 bases, leaving 9 bases of the junction unmatched. Germline loops: CDR1 MGHDK, CDR2 SYGVNS. The CDR3 is made up of 15 amino acids.

This clone was seen a single time. The J gene is TRBJ1-5, the V gene TRBV7-6; D is undetermined. V gave up 5 bases and J gave up 3 bases, with 11 bases separating them. CDR3 length: 14 amino acids. CDR1 is SGHVS and CDR2 is FNYEAQ in the germline V gene. The CDR3 bases are TGTGCCAGCAGCCTTCGGGATACCAATCAGCCCCAGCATTTT. It codes for CASSLRDTNQPQHF.

This chain joins TRBV14 and TRBJ2-1; TRBD2 aligns across 11 bases. This CDR3 contains 16 residues. Trimming removed 6 bases from V and 1 base from J; junction bases left unmatched: 5. From germline, CDR1 is SGHDN and CDR2 FVKESK. The chain's CDR3 is CASRPSGGISYNEQFF. Here the CDR3 DNA reads TGTGCCAGCAGACCTAGCGGGGGGATATCCTACAATGAGCAGTTCTTC.

The chain carries TRBV5-5 and TRBJ2-5; 9 bases are shared with TRBD1. CDR3 length: 13 residues. J lost 9 bases, V lost 3 bases, and 6 bases had no gene match. Germline V gives CDR1 SGHKS, CDR2 YYEKEE (reference sequence). CDR3 protein: CASSWGQGEAQYF. As DNA, the CDR3 is TGTGCCAGCAGCTGGGGACAGGGCGAGGCCCAGTACTTC.

This clone was detected only a few times. V gene TRBV6-1 combines with J gene TRBJ2-5, with TRBD2 as a possible D gene (6 bases). Germline lookup yields CDR1 MNHNS and CDR2 SASEGT. The CDR3 is 11 residues long. The germline V and J ends were trimmed by 8 bases and 5 bases, with 9 bases remaining between them. As DNA, the CDR3 is TGTGCCAGCCCGGGGAGGGAGACCCAGTACTTC. Translation: CASPGRETQYF.

A single count supports this clone. The chain's CDR3 is CASTRAPGQGGTEAFF. For the CDR3, the DNA is TGTGCCAGCACCCGAGCCCCAGGACAGGGGGGCACTGAAGCTTTCTTT. The chain employs TRBV28 and TRBJ1-1; 10 nucleotides match TRBD1. V shed 7 bases and J 4 bases; nucleotides not matched to a gene: 12. Per germline, CDR1 MDHEN and CDR2 SYDVKM. CDR3 length: 16 residues.

This clone is a singleton in its sample. This chain joins TRBV5-1 and TRBJ1-6; 10 bases line up with TRBD1. The ends lost 0 bases at V and 9 bases at J; junction bases unmatched: 6. Germline V gene lookup returns CDR1 SGHRS and CDR2 YFSETQ. The CDR3 sequence is 16 residues long. The CDR3 DNA sequence: TGCGCCAGCAGCTTGGGGGACAGGGGTAGGGGTTCACCCCTCCACTTT. Its protein is CASSLGDRGRGSPLHF.

The chain is built from TRBV27 and TRBJ2-3, with 11 nucleotides matching TRBD2. Germline V gene data show CDR1 as MNHEY and CDR2 as SMNVEV (reference sequence). The CDR3 is made up of 15 amino acids. J gave up 3 bases and V 8 bases, and 7 bases lay outside the gene matches. CDR3 sequence reads: CASGNLAGGTDTQYF. In nucleotides, the CDR3 is TGTGCCAGCGGTAATCTAGCGGGAGGAACAGATACGCAGTATTTT.

The CDR3 sequence: CASSGEEMGLRAYEQYF. The CDR3 nucleotides are TGCGCCAGCAGCGGGGAAGAGATGGGACTCCGAGCCTACGAGCAGTACTTC. This chain links TRBV5-1 with TRBJ2-7; a possible D gene is TRBD2 (6 bases). V lost 4 bases, J lost 2 bases, and 22 bases lay in between. Germline V gene data show CDR1 as SGHRS and CDR2 as YFSETQ. This CDR3 comprises 17 residues.